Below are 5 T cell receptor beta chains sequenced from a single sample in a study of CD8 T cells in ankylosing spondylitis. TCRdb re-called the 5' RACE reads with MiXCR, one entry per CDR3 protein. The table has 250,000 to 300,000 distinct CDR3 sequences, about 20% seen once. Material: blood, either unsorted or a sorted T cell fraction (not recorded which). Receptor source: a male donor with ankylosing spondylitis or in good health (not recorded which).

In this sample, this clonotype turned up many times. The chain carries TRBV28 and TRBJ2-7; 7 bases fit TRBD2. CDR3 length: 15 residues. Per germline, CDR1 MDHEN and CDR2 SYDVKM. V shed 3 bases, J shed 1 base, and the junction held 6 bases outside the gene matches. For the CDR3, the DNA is TGTGCCAGCAGTTTGGGACCGGGACTATCCTACGAGCAGTACGTC. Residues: CASSLGPGLSYEQYV.

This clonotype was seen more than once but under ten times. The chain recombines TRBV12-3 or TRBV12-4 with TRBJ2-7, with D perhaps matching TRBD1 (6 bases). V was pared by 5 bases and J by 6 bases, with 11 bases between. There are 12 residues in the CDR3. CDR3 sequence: CASSEGGSEQYV. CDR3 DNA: TGTGCCAGCAGTGAAGGGGGTTCCGAGCAGTACGTC.

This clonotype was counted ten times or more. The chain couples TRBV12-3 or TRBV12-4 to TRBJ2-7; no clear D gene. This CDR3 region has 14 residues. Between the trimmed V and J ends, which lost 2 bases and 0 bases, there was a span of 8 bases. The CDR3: CASSLTRSSYEQYV. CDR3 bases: TGTGCCAGCAGTTTAACCCGGAGCTCCTACGAGCAGTACGTC.

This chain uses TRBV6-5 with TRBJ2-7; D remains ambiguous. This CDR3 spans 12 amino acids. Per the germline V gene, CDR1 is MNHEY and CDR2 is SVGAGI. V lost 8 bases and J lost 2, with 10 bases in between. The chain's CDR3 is CASGNGTYEQYV. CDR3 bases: TGTGCCAGCGGGAATGGTACCTACGAGCAGTACGTC.

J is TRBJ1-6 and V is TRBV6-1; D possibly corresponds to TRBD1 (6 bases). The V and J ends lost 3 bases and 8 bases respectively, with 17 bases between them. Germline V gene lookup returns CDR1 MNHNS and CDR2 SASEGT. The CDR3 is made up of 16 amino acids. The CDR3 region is CASSDAFRQGHSPLHF. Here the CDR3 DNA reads TGTGCCAGCAGTGACGCTTTTCGGCAGGGGCATTCACCCCTCCACTTT.